This TCR beta chain was sequenced during a study of cytomegalovirus exposure and HLA in healthy donors. Study-wide context: Inside one of the first data releases sat some 93 million unique TCRs taken from HLA-typed donors. Whole-study findings and limits: Sequencing probably produced one cluster of sequence variants that were highly shared. In an earlier analysis, productive rearrangement rates for most beta V segments clustered near 87% or 30%.

Worth noting for this clone: What it binds is not known.

Trimming pared 0 bases from V and 6 bases from J, leaving 5 bases between. The V gene's germline CDR1 is SEHNR and CDR2 FQNEAQ (reference sequence). The CDR3 length is 13 residues. 13 Jbeta primers and 60 Vbeta primers were used for the PCR. The protocol was immunoSEQ multiplex PCR, while the TCRdb copy is restricted to in-frame clones and leaves out a portion. The sample consists of some 130,000 clones, 75% to 90% of them appearing once. This receptor was obtained from a middle-aged man in good health and CMV-seronegative. The sequencing input was PBMCs. The chain has TRBV7-9 and TRBJ2-2, with D unclear. In DNA, the CDR3 is TGTGCCAGCAGCTTAGCGCGGTCCGGGGAGCTGTTTTTT. It encodes CASSLARSGELFF. Full variable domain (remainder filled in from reference TRBV7-9 and TRBJ2-2): DTGVSQNPRHKITKRGQNVTFRCDPISEHNRLYWYRQTLGQGPEFLTYFQNEAQLEKSRLLSDRFSAERPKGSFSTLEIQRTEQGDSAMYLCASSLARSGELFFGEGSRLTVL.